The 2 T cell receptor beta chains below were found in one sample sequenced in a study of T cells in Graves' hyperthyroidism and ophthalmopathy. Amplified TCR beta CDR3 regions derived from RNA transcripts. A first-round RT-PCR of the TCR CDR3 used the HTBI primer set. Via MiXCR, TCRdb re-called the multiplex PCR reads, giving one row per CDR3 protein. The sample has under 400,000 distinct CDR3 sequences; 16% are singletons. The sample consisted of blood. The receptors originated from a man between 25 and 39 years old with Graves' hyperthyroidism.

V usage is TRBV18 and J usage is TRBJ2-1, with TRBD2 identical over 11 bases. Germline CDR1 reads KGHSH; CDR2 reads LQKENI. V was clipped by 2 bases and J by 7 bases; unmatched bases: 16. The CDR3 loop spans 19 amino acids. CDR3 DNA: TGTGCCAGCTCACCAAGTATCGTTACTAGCGGGAGCATACCGAATGAGCAGTTCTTC. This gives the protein CASSPSIVTSGSIPNEQFF.

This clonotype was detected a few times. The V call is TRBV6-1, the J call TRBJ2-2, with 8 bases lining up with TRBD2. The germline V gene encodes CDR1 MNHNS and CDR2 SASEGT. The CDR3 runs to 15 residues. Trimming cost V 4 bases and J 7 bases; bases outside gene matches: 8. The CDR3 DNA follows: TGTGCCAGCAGTGTAATGACGACTAGCGTCGGGGAGCTGTTTTTT. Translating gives CASSVMTTSVGELFF.